The present T cell receptor beta chain was sequenced within a study of cytomegalovirus exposure and HLA in healthy donors. Study in general: It was reported in a later analysis that the 95 to 150 validation repertoires used the same platform as the approximately 600 first-cohort repertoires.

The protocol was immunoSEQ multiplex PCR, while the TCRdb copy is restricted to in-frame clones and leaves out a portion. The sample lists about 250,000 clones; about 88% were seen once. The V segment lost 8 bases and the J segment 5 bases; nucleotides outside the gene matches: 3. Germline V gene data show CDR1 as MNHEY and CDR2 as SMNVEV (reference sequence). The CDR3 consists of 12 residues. Sequences were obtained from PBMCs. The clonotype comes from a young man in good health and CMV-seropositive. The V gene is TRBV27, the J gene TRBJ1-5; TRBD1 aligns across 7 bases. The CDR3 DNA is TGTGCCAGCGGCGACAGGGATCAGCCCCAGCATTTT. Residues: CASGDRDQPQHF.